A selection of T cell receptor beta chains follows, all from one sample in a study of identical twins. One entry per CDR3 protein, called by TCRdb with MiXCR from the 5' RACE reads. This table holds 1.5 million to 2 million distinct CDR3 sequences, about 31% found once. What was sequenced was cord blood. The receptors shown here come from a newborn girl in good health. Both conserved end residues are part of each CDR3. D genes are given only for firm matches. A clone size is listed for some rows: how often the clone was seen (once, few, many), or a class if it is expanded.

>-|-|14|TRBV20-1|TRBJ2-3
CSATRHLGTDTQYF
TGCAGTGCTACCCGTCACTTGGGCACAGATACGCAGTATTTT
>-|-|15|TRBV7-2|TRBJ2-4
CASSSWMDSQNIQYF
TGTGCCAGCAGCTCATGGATGGACAGCCAAAACATTCAGTACTTC
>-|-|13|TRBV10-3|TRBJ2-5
CAISEGASETQYF
TGTGCCATCAGTGAGGGGGCGTCGGAGACCCAGTACTTC
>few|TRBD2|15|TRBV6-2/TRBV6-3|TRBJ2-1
CASSRSSSGRNEQFF
TGTGCCAGCAGTAGGTCCTCTAGCGGGAGAAATGAGCAGTTCTTC
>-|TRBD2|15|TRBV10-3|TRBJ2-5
CAISESGGLDNEQYF
TGTGCCATCAGTGAGTCGGGAGGGCTTGACAATGAGCAGTACTTC
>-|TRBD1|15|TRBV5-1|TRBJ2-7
CASSSLPGQGYEQYF
TGCGCCAGCAGCTCCCTTCCGGGACAGGGCTACGAGCAGTACTTC
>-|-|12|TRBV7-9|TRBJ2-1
CASSLGQGRRFF
TGTGCCAGCAGCTTAGGTCAGGGGAGGCGGTTCTTC
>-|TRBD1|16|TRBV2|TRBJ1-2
CAGRRLTGGELHGYTF
TGTGCCGGCAGACGTCTGACAGGGGGTGAGCTCCATGGCTACACCTTC
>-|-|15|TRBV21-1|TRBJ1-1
CASSKRGRQNTEAFF
TGTGCCAGCAGCAAACGCGGCAGGCAGAACACTGAAGCTTTCTTT
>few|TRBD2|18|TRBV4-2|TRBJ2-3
CASSQRSNWAGDTDTQYF
TGTGCCAGCAGCCAAAGGTCAAATTGGGCGGGGGACACAGATACGCAGTATTTT
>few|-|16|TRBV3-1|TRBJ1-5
CASSQGWRHFNQPQHF
TGTGCCAGCAGCCAAGGGTGGCGACATTTCAATCAGCCCCAGCATTTT
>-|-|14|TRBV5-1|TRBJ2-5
CASSLVRSGETQYF
TGCGCCAGCAGCTTGGTGAGGTCCGGGGAGACCCAGTACTTC
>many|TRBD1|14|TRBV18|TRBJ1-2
CASSSRQGHYGYTF
TGTGCCAGCTCATCCCGACAGGGGCACTATGGCTACACCTTC
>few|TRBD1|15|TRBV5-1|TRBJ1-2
CASSPSTGATYGYTF
TGCGCCAGCAGCCCCTCGACAGGGGCCACCTATGGCTACACCTTC
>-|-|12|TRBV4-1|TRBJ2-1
CAGSQHYYEQFF
TGCGCCGGCAGCCAGCACTACTATGAGCAGTTCTTC
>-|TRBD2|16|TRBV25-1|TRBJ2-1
CASIGPGTSSYNEQFF
TGTGCCAGCATAGGACCCGGGACTAGCTCCTACAATGAGCAGTTCTTC
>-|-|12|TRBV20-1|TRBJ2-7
CSATPSAYEQYF
TGCAGTGCCACCCCTAGCGCCTACGAGCAGTACTTC
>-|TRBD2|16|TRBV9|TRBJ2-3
CASSVRGGTSADTQYF
TGTGCCAGCAGCGTAAGAGGGGGGACTAGCGCAGATACGCAGTATTTT
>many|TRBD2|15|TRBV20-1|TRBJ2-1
CSARGLAGAYNEQFF
TGCAGTGCTAGAGGACTAGCGGGGGCGTACAATGAGCAGTTCTTC
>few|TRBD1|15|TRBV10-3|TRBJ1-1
CAISESRAGGTEAFF
TGTGCCATCAGTGAGTCCAGGGCAGGGGGCACTGAAGCTTTCTTT
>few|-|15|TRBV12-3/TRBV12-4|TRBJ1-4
CASSLWGRLNEKLFF
TGTGCCAGCAGTTTATGGGGACGGCTTAATGAAAAACTGTTTTTT
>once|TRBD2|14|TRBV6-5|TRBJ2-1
CASYRVSGRGEQFF
TGTGCCAGCTATCGCGTTAGCGGGAGAGGGGAGCAGTTCTTC
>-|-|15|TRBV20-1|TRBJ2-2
CSATLLLANTGELFF
TGCAGTGCTACGTTACTCCTGGCTAACACCGGGGAGCTGTTTTTT
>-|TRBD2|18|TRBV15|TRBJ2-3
CATSRDRRSGSMGDTQYF
TGTGCCACCAGCAGAGATCGGAGAAGCGGGAGTATGGGAGATACGCAGTATTTT
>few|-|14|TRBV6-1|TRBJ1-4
CALGDRTTNEKLFF
TGTGCCCTTGGGGACCGCACAACTAATGAAAAACTGTTTTTT
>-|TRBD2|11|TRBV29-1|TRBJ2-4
CSGGGRGEQYF
TGCAGCGGCGGGGGAAGGGGAGAGCAGTACTTC
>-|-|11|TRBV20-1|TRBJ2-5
CSARLHNEQYF
TGCAGTGCTAGACTCCACAATGAGCAGTACTTC
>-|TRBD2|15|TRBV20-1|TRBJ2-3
CSARPGLAGANTQYF
TGCAGTGCTAGACCGGGACTAGCGGGGGCTAATACGCAGTATTTT
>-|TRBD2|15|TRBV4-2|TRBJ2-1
CASLVSSGSLNEQFF
TGTGCCAGTTTAGTCTCCAGCGGGAGCCTCAATGAGCAGTTCTTC
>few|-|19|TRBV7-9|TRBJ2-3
CASRQVVVGGTTSTDTQYF
TGTGCCAGCAGACAAGTAGTGGTCGGGGGAACCACTAGCACAGATACGCAGTATTTT
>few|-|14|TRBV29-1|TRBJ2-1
CSVEGGSRSNEQFF
TGCAGCGTCGAAGGTGGGTCCCGGTCCAATGAGCAGTTCTTC
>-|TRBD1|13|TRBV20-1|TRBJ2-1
CSARLYGQGKQFF
TGCAGTGCTAGACTCTACGGACAGGGGAAGCAGTTCTTC
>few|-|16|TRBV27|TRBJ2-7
CASSLSRTVVAYEQYF
TGTGCCAGCAGTTTATCCCGGACGGTGGTGGCCTACGAGCAGTACTTC
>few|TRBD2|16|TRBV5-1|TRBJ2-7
CASSLGWTSGSYEQYF
TGCGCCAGCAGCTTGGGTTGGACTAGCGGTTCCTACGAGCAGTACTTC
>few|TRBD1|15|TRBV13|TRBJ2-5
CASSPGQVIAETQYF
TGTGCCAGCAGCCCCGGACAGGTTATAGCGGAGACCCAGTACTTC
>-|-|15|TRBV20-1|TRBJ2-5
CSARGDRLTQETQYF
TGCAGTGCTAGAGGAGACAGGCTAACTCAAGAGACCCAGTACTTC
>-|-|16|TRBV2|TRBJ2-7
CASSTGQGNGNYEQYF
TGTGCCAGCAGTACTGGACAAGGGAACGGCAACTACGAGCAGTACTTC
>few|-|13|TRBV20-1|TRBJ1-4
CSATNRFNEKLFF
TGCAGTGCTACAAACAGGTTTAATGAAAAACTGTTTTTT
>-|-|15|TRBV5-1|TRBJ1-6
CASSLNADYNSPLHF
TGCGCCAGCAGCTTGAACGCCGACTATAATTCACCCCTCCACTTT
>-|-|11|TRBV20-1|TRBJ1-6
CSAYRDSPLHF
TGCAGTGCTTACCGAGATTCACCCCTCCACTTT
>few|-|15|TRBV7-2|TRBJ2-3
CASSVRLGRTDTQYF
TGTGCCAGCAGCGTGCGACTAGGGCGCACAGATACGCAGTATTTT
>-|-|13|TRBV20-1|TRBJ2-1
CSARVDRYNEQFF
TGCAGTGCTAGAGTCGACAGGTACAATGAGCAGTTCTTC
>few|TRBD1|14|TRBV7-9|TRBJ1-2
CASSLVTGKYGYTF
TGTGCCAGCAGCTTAGTGACAGGGAAGTATGGCTACACCTTC
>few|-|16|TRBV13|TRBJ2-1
CASTSTVRTFYNEQFF
TGTGCCAGCACGAGTACCGTTCGGACCTTCTACAATGAGCAGTTCTTC
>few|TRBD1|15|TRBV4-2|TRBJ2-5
CASSQDRDRGQTQYF
TGTGCCAGCAGCCAAGATCGGGACAGGGGACAGACCCAGTACTTC
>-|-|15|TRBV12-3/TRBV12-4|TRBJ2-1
CASSLSPGSSGEQFF
TGTGCCAGCAGTTTATCGCCTGGGAGTTCGGGGGAGCAGTTCTTC
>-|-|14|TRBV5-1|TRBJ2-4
CASSLGQSENIQYF
TGCGCCAGCAGCTTGGGACAGTCAGAAAACATTCAGTACTTC
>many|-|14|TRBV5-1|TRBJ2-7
CASSPIRQAYEQYF
TGCGCCAGCAGTCCTATCCGTCAGGCCTACGAGCAGTACTTC
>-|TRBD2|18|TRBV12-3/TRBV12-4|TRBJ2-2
CASSFRVAGLANTGELFF
TGTGCCAGCAGTTTCAGGGTTGCGGGACTAGCAAACACCGGGGAGCTGTTTTTT
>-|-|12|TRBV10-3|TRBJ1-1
CAISVSNTEAFF
TGTGCCATCAGTGTTTCGAACACTGAAGCTTTCTTT
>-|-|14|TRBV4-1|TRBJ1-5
CASSVDSVNQPQHF
TGCGCCAGCAGCGTGGACAGCGTGAATCAGCCCCAGCATTTT
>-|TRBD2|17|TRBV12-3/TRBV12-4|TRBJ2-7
CASSSTGTSGRIYEQYF
TGTGCCAGCAGTTCGACCGGGACTAGCGGGAGAATCTACGAGCAGTACTTC
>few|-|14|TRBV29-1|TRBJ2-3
CSTGGGGDSDTQYF
TGCAGCACCGGGGGAGGGGGCGATTCGGATACGCAGTATTTT
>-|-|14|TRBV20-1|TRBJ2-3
CSARARVGTDTQYF
TGCAGTGCTAGAGCGAGGGTCGGCACAGATACGCAGTATTTT
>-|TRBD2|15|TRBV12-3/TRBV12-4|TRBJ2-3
CASSPGTRSADTQYF
TGTGCCAGCAGTCCTGGGACTAGGAGTGCAGATACGCAGTATTTT